This T cell receptor beta chain was sequenced in a study of blood T cell repertoires in COVID-19. The CDR3 is 14 residues long. The ends were cut back, 6 bases at V and 4 bases at J, with 10 bases in the middle. Germline CDR1 is MGHDK and CDR2 is SYGVNS. Participants spanned ages about 18 to 100 years and resided in about two dozen US areas. Participants were placed into cohorts based on the clinical history they reported. Method: immunoSEQ multiplex PCR; TCRdb's copy keeps in-frame clones and lacks some. The table has under 350,000 clones, 65% to 90% seen once. The source material was PBMCs or T cells enriched from blood (not recorded which). The chain carries TRBV25-1 and TRBJ1-6; possible D gene TRBD1, 5 bases. This receptor was identified in a woman in her forties with acute COVID-19. The CDR3, as DNA: TGTGCCAGCAGCCAGGGACTTTATAATTCACCCCTCCACTTT. As protein: CASSQGLYNSPLHF.